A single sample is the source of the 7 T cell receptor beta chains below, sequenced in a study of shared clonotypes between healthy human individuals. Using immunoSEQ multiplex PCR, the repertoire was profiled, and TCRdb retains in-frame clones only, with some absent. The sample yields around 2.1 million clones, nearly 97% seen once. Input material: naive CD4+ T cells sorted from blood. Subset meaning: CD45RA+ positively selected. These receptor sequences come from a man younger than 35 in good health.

The CDR3 protein is CASSRSGKSSYEQYF. The CDR3 nucleotides are TGTGCCAGCAGCCGTAGCGGGAAGAGCTCCTACGAGCAGTACTTC. The V call is TRBV6-5, the J call TRBJ2-7; 8 bases agree with TRBD2. Germline assignment: CDR1 MNHEY and CDR2 SVGAGI. The CDR3 is 15 amino acids. V dropped 6 bases and J dropped 0; count of bases not matched to a gene: 7.

This CDR3 is CASYNGGTKGQYF. The CDR3 nucleotides read TGTGCCAGCTACAACGGGGGAACCAAAGGGCAGTACTTC. The genes are TRBV28 and TRBJ2-7, with D possibly being TRBD2 (6 bases). The length of the CDR3 is 13 residues. Between the trimmed V and J ends, which lost 8 bases and 9 bases, there was a span of 20 bases. Per germline, CDR1 MDHEN and CDR2 SYDVKM. Using reference TRBV28 and TRBJ2-7 for the parts outside the CDR3, the full variable domain is DVKVTQSSRYLVKRTGEKVFLECVQDMDHENMFWYRQDPGLGLRLIYFSYDVKMKEKGDIPEGYSVSREKKERFSLILESASTNQTSMYLCASYNGGTKGQYFGPGTRLTVT.

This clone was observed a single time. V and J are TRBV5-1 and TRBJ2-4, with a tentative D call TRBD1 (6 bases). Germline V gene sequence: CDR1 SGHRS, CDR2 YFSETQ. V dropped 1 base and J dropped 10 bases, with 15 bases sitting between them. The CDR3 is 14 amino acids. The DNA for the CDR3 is TGCGCCAGCAGCTTGCAGGTCGGTCAGGGGATTCAGTACTTC. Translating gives CASSLQVGQGIQYF.

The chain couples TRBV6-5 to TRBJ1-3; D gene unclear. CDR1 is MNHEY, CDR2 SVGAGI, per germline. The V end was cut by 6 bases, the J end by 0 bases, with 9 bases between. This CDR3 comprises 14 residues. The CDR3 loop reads CASRTTASGNTIYF. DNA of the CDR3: TGTGCCAGCAGGACGACCGCCTCTGGAAACACCATATATTTT.

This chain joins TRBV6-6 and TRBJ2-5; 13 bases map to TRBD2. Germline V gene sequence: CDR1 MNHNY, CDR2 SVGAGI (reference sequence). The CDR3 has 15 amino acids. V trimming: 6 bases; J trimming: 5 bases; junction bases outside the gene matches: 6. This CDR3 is CASRRTSGGAETQYF. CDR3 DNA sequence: TGTGCCAGCAGGCGGACTAGCGGGGGAGCGGAGACCCAGTACTTC.

DNA for the CDR3: TGTGCCAGCAGACCACCGGGTGAAAAACTGTTTTTT. Its protein product is CASRPPGEKLFF. The rearrangement links TRBV25-1 to TRBJ1-4; no clear D gene. This CDR3 has 12 residues. The V and J ends lost 6 bases and 7 bases respectively, with 9 bases between them. CDR1 and CDR2 (germline): MGHDK, SYGVNS.

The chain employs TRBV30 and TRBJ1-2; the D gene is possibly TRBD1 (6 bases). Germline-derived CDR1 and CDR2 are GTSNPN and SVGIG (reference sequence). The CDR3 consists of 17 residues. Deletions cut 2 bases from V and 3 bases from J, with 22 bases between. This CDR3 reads CAWSRLWTANKDYGYTF. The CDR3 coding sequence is TGTGCCTGGAGTCGACTTTGGACAGCCAACAAGGACTATGGCTACACCTTC.